This entry is about one T cell receptor (beta chain). The target antigen is unknown. The sample belongs to a study of T cell responses to AZD1222 COVID-19 vaccine. Points from the study as a whole: The study reported that nearly half of spike-specific TCRs target unmutated variant regions. Most donors were white British, females outnumbered males, and clonal diversity was possibly underestimated. At study baseline, merely six AZD1222 recipients were seropositive.

Germline assignment: CDR1 MNHEY and CDR2 SVGAGI. The CDR3 length is 13 residues. V lost 10 bases and J lost 2; bases outside the gene matches: 6. The protocol was immunoSEQ multiplex PCR, while the TCRdb copy is restricted to in-frame clones and leaves out a portion. The sample has 70,000 to 95,000 clones; roughly nine tenths are singletons. The sequences come from peripheral blood, collected 28 days after the second AZD1222 dose. The TCR was taken from an adult who received the AZD1222 COVID-19 vaccine. The genes are TRBV6-5 and TRBJ2-7; 9 bases fit TRBD1. CDR3: CAIWDRDTYEQYF. CDR3 DNA: TGTGCCATCTGGGACAGGGACACCTACGAGCAGTACTTC.